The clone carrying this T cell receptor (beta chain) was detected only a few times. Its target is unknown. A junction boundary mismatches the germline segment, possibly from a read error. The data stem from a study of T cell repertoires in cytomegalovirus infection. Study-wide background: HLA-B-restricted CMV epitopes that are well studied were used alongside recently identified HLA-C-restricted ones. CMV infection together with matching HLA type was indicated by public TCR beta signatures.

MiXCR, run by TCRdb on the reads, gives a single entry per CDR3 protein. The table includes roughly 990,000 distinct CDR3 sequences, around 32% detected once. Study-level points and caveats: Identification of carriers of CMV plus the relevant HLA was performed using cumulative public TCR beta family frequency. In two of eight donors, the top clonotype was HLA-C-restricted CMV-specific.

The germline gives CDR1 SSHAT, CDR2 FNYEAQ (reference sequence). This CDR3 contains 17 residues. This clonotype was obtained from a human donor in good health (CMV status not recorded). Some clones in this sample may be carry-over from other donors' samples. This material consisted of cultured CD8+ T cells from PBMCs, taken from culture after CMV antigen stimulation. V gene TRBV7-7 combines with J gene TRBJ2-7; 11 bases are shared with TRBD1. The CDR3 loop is CASSPGTGGTDSYEQYF. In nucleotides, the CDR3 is TGTGCTAGCAGCCCCGGGACAGGGGGTACTGATTCCTACGAGCAGTACTTC.